This TCR beta chain was obtained from a study of OX40 agonist ivuxolimab in advanced cancers. The assay was immunoSEQ multiplex PCR, and TCRdb's table has in-frame clones only and misses some. The profile shows around 62,000 clones, about 77% of them singletons. The CDR3 totals 15 residues. The germline V gene encodes CDR1 SGHTA and CDR2 FQGNSA. V lost 2 bases to trimming and J lost 1 base; unmatched junction nucleotides: 3. The chain uses TRBV7-2 and TRBJ2-7; 9 nucleotides align to TRBD2. This specimen consisted of CD4+ or CD8+ T cells sorted from blood, obtained in a trial of the OX40 agonist ivuxolimab. The clonotype comes from an adult with an advanced solid tumor such as melanoma, head and neck, liver or kidney cancer. CDR3 sequence reads: CASSLRAGGSYEQYF. CDR3 DNA sequence: TGTGCCAGCAGCTTAAGGGCGGGGGGGTCCTACGAGCAGTACTTC. The full variable domain, its missing parts supplied by reference TRBV7-2 and TRBJ2-7, is GAGVSQSPSNKVTEKGKDVELRCDPISGHTALYWYRQSLGQGLEFLIYFQGNSAPDKSGLPSDRFSAERTGGSVSTLTIQRTQQEDSAVYLCASSLRAGGSYEQYFGPGTRLTVT.